What follows are 12 T cell receptor beta chains derived from one specimen sequenced in a study of cytomegalovirus exposure and HLA in healthy donors. PCR was performed using 60 Vbeta and 13 Jbeta primers. This table comes from immunoSEQ multiplex PCR, and its TCRdb copy is limited to in-frame clones, with some not included. Of 70,000 to 100,000 clones listed, roughly 60% were seen once; the top ten hold 20% to 25%. Sequenced input: PBMCs. The receptor set was obtained from a woman aged 45 to 65 in good health and CMV-seropositive.

This clone was seen a single time. The rearrangement links TRBV30 to TRBJ2-1; 15 bases line up with TRBD2. This CDR3 has 18 amino acids. V lost 1 base to trimming and J lost 7 bases; unmatched junction nucleotides: 11. CDR1 is GTSNPN, CDR2 SVGIG, per germline (reference sequence). CDR3 DNA sequence: TGTGCCTGGAGTGGCCAACGGACTAGCGGGGGGGCCGTAAATGAGCAGTTCTTC. It yields the protein CAWSGQRTSGGAVNEQFF.

This clone came up a few times. CDR3 protein: CSVLPRQGLNEKLFF. CDR3 sequence (DNA): TGCAGCGTTCTCCCCCGACAGGGACTTAATGAAAAACTGTTTTTT. The chain employs TRBV29-1 and TRBJ1-4; 7 bases fit TRBD1. This CDR3 spans 15 amino acids. The germline gives CDR1 SQVTM, CDR2 ANQGSEA. V lost 5 bases, J lost 4 bases, and 10 bases stayed unmatched.

The chain has TRBV30 and TRBJ1-1; D is unresolved. The CDR3 length is 14 residues. Between the trimmed V and J ends, which lost 4 bases and 1 base, there was a span of 13 bases. Looked up from germline, CDR1 is GTSNPN and CDR2 is SVGIG (reference sequence). The CDR3 DNA sequence: TGTGCCTGGACCCTCCGGAGAGAGAACACTGAAGCTTTCTTT. It translates to CAWTLRRENTEAFF.

The CDR3 nucleotides are TGTGCCATCAGTGATCTAGCGGGGGACAATGAGCAGTTCTTC. Protein: CAISDLAGDNEQFF. The chain is built from TRBV10-3 and TRBJ2-1; 10 positions agree with TRBD2. J gave up 5 bases and V 3 bases, and 1 base lay outside the gene matches. The CDR3 is 14 residues long. Germline-derived CDR1 and CDR2 are ENHRY and SYGVKD.

A few counts support this clone. The gene calls are TRBV18 and TRBJ2-7; D not resolved. Germline assignment: CDR1 KGHSH and CDR2 LQKENI. The V end was cut by 2 bases, the J end by 5 bases, with 7 bases between. The CDR3 has 12 amino acids. The CDR3 nucleotides read TGTGCCAGCTCACCAGGGCGAGACGAGCAGTACTTC. Encoded protein: CASSPGRDEQYF.

The CDR3 nucleotides are TGTGCCAGCAGCTTAGCGGGGACTAGCGGTTACGAGCAGTACTTC. It is translated as CASSLAGTSGYEQYF. The chain links TRBV7-2 to TRBJ2-7, with 11 nucleotides matching TRBD2. Germline V gene sequence: CDR1 SGHTA, CDR2 FQGNSA. After removal of 0 bases from V and 4 bases from J, the junction contained 2 bases not matched to a gene. CDR3 size: 15 residues.

V usage is TRBV5-1 and J usage is TRBJ2-5; 14 nucleotides match TRBD2. From germline, CDR1 is SGHRS and CDR2 YFSETQ. J was trimmed by 4 bases and V by 4 bases; bases with no gene match: 6. This CDR3 contains 16 residues. This CDR3 reads CASSPGLAGGTETQYF. CDR3 nucleotide sequence: TGCGCCAGCAGCCCAGGACTAGCGGGGGGCACAGAGACCCAGTACTTC.

V gene TRBV30 combines with J gene TRBJ2-2; 9 bases are a match to TRBD2. V lost 0 bases to trimming and J lost 5 bases; unmatched junction nucleotides: 10. The germline V gene encodes CDR1 GTSNPN and CDR2 SVGIG (reference sequence). This CDR3 comprises 17 residues. For the CDR3, the DNA is TGTGCCTGGAGTGTAGGACTAGCGTTGCCGCCGACCGGGGAGCTGTTTTTT. It specifies CAWSVGLALPPTGELFF.

V usage is TRBV7-7 and J usage is TRBJ2-5, with D possibly matching TRBD2 (7 bases). V was pared by 1 base and J by 4 bases, with 13 bases between. Germline-derived CDR1 and CDR2 are SSHAT and FNYEAQ (reference sequence). There are 15 residues in the CDR3. The CDR3: CASSLGGGPAETQYF. DNA for the CDR3: TGTGCCAGCAGCTTAGGCGGGGGCCCGGCAGAGACCCAGTACTTC.

This clone was counted between two and nine times. This chain's CDR3 is CANGQASPLHF. CDR3 nucleotide sequence: TGTGCCAATGGACAAGCCTCACCCCTCCACTTT. The chain employs TRBV6-1 and TRBJ1-6; tentatively, D is TRBD1 (5 bases). The CDR3 loop spans 11 amino acids. The germline V and J ends were trimmed by 10 bases and 10 bases, with 11 bases remaining between them. CDR1 and CDR2 from the germline V gene are MNHNS and SASEGT.

V gene TRBV5-1 combines with J gene TRBJ2-5; 7 bases match TRBD1. There are 15 residues in the CDR3. The germline V gene has CDR1 SGHRS and CDR2 YFSETQ. The V segment lost 4 bases and the J segment 4 bases; nucleotides outside the gene matches: 10. CDR3: CASSQRQGSGETQYF. Here the CDR3 DNA reads TGCGCCAGCAGCCAACGACAGGGATCGGGAGAGACCCAGTACTTC.

Of note for this clone: Additional DNA sequences in this sample encode the identical CDR3. The chain uses TRBV4-2 and TRBJ1-2; D is perhaps TRBD1 (5 bases). Trimming shortened V by 4 bases and J by 5 bases, and 20 bases separated the two germline ends. Germline assignment: CDR1 LGHNA and CDR2 YNFKEQ. This CDR3 is 16 amino acids long. Here the CDR3 DNA reads TGTGCCAGCAGCCCGGAACCCACAGGCGTCAATTATGGCTACACCTTC. Residues: CASSPEPTGVNYGYTF.